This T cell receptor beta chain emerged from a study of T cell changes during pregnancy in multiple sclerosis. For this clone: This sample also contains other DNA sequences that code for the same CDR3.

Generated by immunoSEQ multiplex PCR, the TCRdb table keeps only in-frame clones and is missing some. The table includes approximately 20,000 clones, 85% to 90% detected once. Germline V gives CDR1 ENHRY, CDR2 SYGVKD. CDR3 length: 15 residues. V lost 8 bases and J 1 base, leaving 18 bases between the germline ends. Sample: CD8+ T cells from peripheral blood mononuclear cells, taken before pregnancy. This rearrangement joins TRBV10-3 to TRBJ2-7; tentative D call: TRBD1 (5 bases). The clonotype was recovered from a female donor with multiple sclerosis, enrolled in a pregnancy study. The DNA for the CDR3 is TGTGCCATCGGTAGGATCCTGGGGCTTTCCTACGAGCAGTACTTC. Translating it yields CAIGRILGLSYEQYF.